The rows below give T cell receptor beta chains drawn from one sample of a study of cytomegalovirus exposure and HLA in healthy donors. Some clones are missing from TCRdb's copy, which holds only in-frame ones; the method was immunoSEQ multiplex PCR. This sample has over 200,000 clones; about nine tenths occur once, and the top ten carry roughly 2%. The material sequenced was PBMCs. These receptors all come from a woman aged 18-29 years in good health and CMV-seropositive. CDR3s include the opening cysteine and the closing phenylalanine or tryptophan. A D gene is named only where the DNA matches it firmly. Expanded clones get a size class; other rows say once, few or many, or leave the size out.

v_gene	d_gene	j_gene	abundance	CDR3nt	CDR3aa
TRBV5-1	TRBD1	TRBJ2-1	NA	TGCGCCAGCAGCAGTCACAGGGGCTCCTACAATGAGCAGTTCTTC	CASSSHRGSYNEQFF
TRBV2	TRBD1	TRBJ2-7	NA	TGTGCCAGCAGTGAAAGGGTCAGGGGGAACGAGCAGTACTTC	CASSERVRGNEQYF
TRBV11-2	TRBD1	TRBJ2-7	NA	TGTGCCAGCAGCTTTGCGTGGGACAGGGGATTAGAGCAGTACTTC	CASSFAWDRGLEQYF
TRBV7-9	NA	TRBJ1-5	NA	TGTGCCAGCAGCTTAGCAGCGTATAGCAATCAGCCCCAGCATTTT	CASSLAAYSNQPQHF
TRBV30	TRBD2	TRBJ2-1	NA	TGTGCCTGGAGTGCCAAACTAGCGGGAGCCGGCAATGAGCAGTTCTTC	CAWSAKLAGAGNEQFF
TRBV21-1	NA	TRBJ2-5	few	TGTGCCAGCAGCAAAGCCCGACCCCCACAGTCAGAGACCCAGTACTTC	CASSKARPPQSETQYF
TRBV6-5	TRBD1	TRBJ2-7	NA	TGTGCCAGCAGACCCCCGGGACAGGCCACCTACGAGCAGTACTTC	CASRPPGQATYEQYF
TRBV19	NA	TRBJ1-1	NA	TGTGCCAGTAGTAGAAAGGGGATGAACACTGAAGCTTTCTTT	CASSRKGMNTEAFF
TRBV10-3	TRBD2	TRBJ2-2	NA	TGTGCCATCAGTGAGGAGGGGACTAGCAGGCCCGGGGAGCTGTTTTTT	CAISEEGTSRPGELFF
TRBV7-9	TRBD1	TRBJ1-2	NA	TGTGCCAGCAGCTCGGCCGGGACAGGGTCGAATGGCTACACCTTC	CASSSAGTGSNGYTF
TRBV19	TRBD1	TRBJ1-1	few	TGTGCCAGTAGGACAGGGTATAACACTGAAGCTTTCTTT	CASRTGYNTEAFF